These 27 T cell receptor beta chains originate from one sample sequenced in a study of PD-L1 blockade in urothelial cancer. Assay: immunoSEQ multiplex PCR; the TCRdb copy retains only in-frame clones and omits some. There are about 52,000 clones in the sample; around 79% occur only once, and less than 5% lies in the top ten. Time point indicated: pretreatment peripheral blood. Sequences were derived from PBMCs, sampled around atezolizumab (anti-PD-L1) treatment. All receptors come from a man between 65 and 85 years old with urothelial cancer.

In nucleotides, the CDR3 is TGTGCCAGCAGTCTCTTGGGACAGGAGATTGAAAAACTGTTTTTT. The encoded protein is CASSLLGQEIEKLFF. V usage is TRBV28 and J usage is TRBJ1-4; TRBD1 matches 8 bases. The germline CDR1 and CDR2 sequences are MDHEN and SYDVKM. Unmatched junction bases numbered 9, after V lost 5 bases and J lost 7 bases. The CDR3 loop spans 15 amino acids.

V and J are TRBV6-1 and TRBJ1-5, with 7 bases that match TRBD1. Germline assignment: CDR1 MNHNS and CDR2 SASEGT. V was pared by 4 bases and J by 6 bases, with 9 bases of the junction left unmatched. The CDR3 is made up of 15 amino acids. The CDR3 DNA reads TGTGCCAGCAGTGGACAGGGAGCCAATGGTCAGCCCCAGCATTTT. This encodes CASSGQGANGQPQHF.

This chain uses TRBV9 with TRBJ2-2, with 14 bases aligning to TRBD2. This CDR3 spans 20 amino acids. V shed 4 bases, J shed 3 bases, and the junction held 14 bases outside the gene matches. Germline loops: CDR1 SGDLS, CDR2 YYNGEE. The CDR3 here is CASSTHRGGLAGVDTGELFF. In nucleotides, the CDR3 is TGTGCCAGCAGCACCCACAGGGGGGGACTAGCGGGAGTGGACACCGGGGAGCTGTTTTTT.

The rearrangement links TRBV7-2 to TRBJ1-1; no clear D gene. The CDR3 has 15 residues. Germline V gene lookup returns CDR1 SGHTA and CDR2 FQGNSA. Trimming removed 0 bases from V and 1 base from J, with 9 bases in between. CDR3 coding DNA: TGTGCCAGCAGCTTAGCGCAGGTGGGGAACACTGAAGCTTTCTTT. As protein: CASSLAQVGNTEAFF.

This clone has a single count. The genes are TRBV5-1 and TRBJ1-1; 10 bases match TRBD1. In germline, CDR1 is SGHRS, CDR2 YFSETQ. The CDR3 contains 16 residues. The V gene end was trimmed by 1 base and the J gene end by 3 bases; junction bases not matched to a gene: 6. This chain's CDR3 is CASSLWGGQGDTEAFF. DNA of the CDR3: TGCGCCAGCAGCTTGTGGGGAGGACAGGGGGACACTGAAGCTTTCTTT.

V is TRBV7-2 and J is TRBJ1-6; D not certain. Germline V gene data show CDR1 as SGHTA and CDR2 as FQGNSA. This CDR3 spans 15 amino acids. The V and J ends lost 1 base and 9 bases respectively, with 13 bases between them. In nucleotides, the CDR3 is TGTGCCAGCAGCTTAGACGAGACAACGAGTTCACCCCTCCACTTT. Its translation: CASSLDETTSSPLHF.

The V gene is TRBV11-2, the J gene TRBJ2-1; D not resolved. Germline assignment: CDR1 SGHAT and CDR2 FQNNGV. The CDR3 has 14 residues. Trimming cost V 1 base and J 10 bases, with 14 bases left between them. CDR3 loop: CASSLGRLSREQFF. The DNA of the CDR3 is TGTGCCAGCAGCTTAGGGAGACTTTCCCGGGAGCAGTTCTTC.

This clone was counted once. The chain couples TRBV15 to TRBJ1-4; D may be TRBD1 (5 bases). Germline assignment: CDR1 LNHNV and CDR2 YYDKDF (reference sequence). This CDR3 contains 15 residues. V was pared by 0 bases and J by 4 bases, with 9 bases between. The CDR3 sequence is CATSRDFGGNEKLFF. In DNA form, the CDR3 reads TGTGCCACCAGCAGAGATTTCGGGGGTAATGAAAAACTGTTTTTT.

The chain links TRBV10-2 to TRBJ1-1, with TRBD1 identical over 9 bases. Losses at the gene ends were 3 bases for V and 5 bases for J; bases not matched to a gene: 1. Germline V gene lookup returns CDR1 WSHSY and CDR2 SAAADI. The CDR3 is 13 amino acids. This CDR3 is CASSEQGATEAFF. CDR3 nucleotide sequence: TGCGCCAGCAGTGAACAGGGGGCTACTGAAGCTTTCTTT.

Written as DNA, the CDR3 is TGTGCCAGCAGTATATCTACAGGGGAAGTGGACACCATATATTTT. This sequence encodes CASSISTGEVDTIYF. The rearrangement uses TRBV4-2 and TRBJ1-3; 7 nucleotides align to TRBD1. With V trimmed by 6 bases and J by 8 bases, 13 bases remained unmatched. The CDR3 has 15 residues. CDR1 LGHNA and CDR2 YNFKEQ come from the germline V gene.

The genes are TRBV19 and TRBJ2-7; TRBD1 matches at 8 bases. The V gene end was trimmed by 8 bases and the J gene end by 5 bases; junction bases not matched to a gene: 5. The germline V gene has CDR1 LNHDA and CDR2 SQIVND (reference sequence). CDR3 length equals 12 residues. CDR3 coding DNA: TGTGCCAGTTACGGACAGGGCCACGAGCAGTACTTC. Translating gives CASYGQGHEQYF.

The rearrangement links TRBV28 to TRBJ2-7, with TRBD2 matching 8 bases. V was pared by 6 bases and J by 3 bases, with 7 bases of the junction left unmatched. The CDR3 spans 14 residues. Germline V lookup: CDR1 MDHEN, CDR2 SYDVKM. The CDR3 sequence is CASSSLAGFYEQYF. The CDR3 DNA reads as TGTGCCAGCAGCTCGTTAGCGGGATTCTACGAGCAGTACTTC.

This chain links TRBV28 with TRBJ1-1, with TRBD1 matching 9 bases. V trimming: 10 bases; J trimming: 3 bases; junction bases outside the gene matches: 9. Germline V lookup: CDR1 MDHEN, CDR2 SYDVKM. This CDR3 has 14 amino acids. CDR3 sequence: CATSPGQGYTEAFF. In DNA form, the CDR3 reads TGTGCCACTTCCCCGGGACAGGGTTACACTGAAGCTTTCTTT.

The rearrangement uses TRBV7-8 and TRBJ2-6; D gene uncertain. The CDR3 length is 16 residues. The V end was cut by 5 bases, the J end by 0 bases, with 11 bases between. Germline V gene lookup returns CDR1 SGHVS and CDR2 FQNEAQ. The CDR3 DNA sequence: TGTGCCAGCAGCCCCCCAGGTCCCTCTGGGGCCAACGTCCTGACTTTC. This sequence encodes CASSPPGPSGANVLTF.

This clone was observed a handful of times. The chain couples TRBV20-1 to TRBJ2-5; D unclear. The germline V gene has CDR1 DFQATT and CDR2 SNEGSKA (reference sequence). Trimming pared 4 bases from V and 0 bases from J, leaving 3 bases between. This CDR3 is built from 11 residues. The CDR3 loop is CSATNQETQYF. The CDR3 nucleotides read TGCAGTGCTACTAACCAAGAGACCCAGTACTTC.

The chain is built from TRBV7-2 and TRBJ2-1, with 9 positions matching TRBD1. Germline CDR1 and CDR2: SGHTA and FQGNSA. V trimming: 4 bases; J trimming: 10 bases; junction bases outside the gene matches: 11. There are 15 residues in the CDR3. CDR3 sequence: CASSSTTGGNGEQFF. The CDR3 DNA sequence: TGTGCCAGCAGCTCCACGACAGGGGGGAACGGAGAGCAGTTCTTC.

With regard to this clone: Different DNA sequences within this sample yield the same CDR3. The rearrangement joins TRBV15 to TRBJ2-5; D call uncertain. CDR1 and CDR2 from the germline V gene are LNHNV and YYDKDF (reference sequence). V lost 0 bases to trimming and J lost 4 bases, with 6 bases between them. The CDR3 is 13 residues long. This chain's CDR3 is CATSRDSGETQYF. The CDR3 DNA reads TGTGCCACCAGCAGAGATTCCGGAGAGACCCAGTACTTC.

The chain recombines TRBV28 with TRBJ2-7; 8 bases match TRBD1. Unmatched junction bases numbered 10, after V lost 6 bases and J lost 3 bases. The germline V gene encodes CDR1 MDHEN and CDR2 SYDVKM. CDR3 size: 15 residues. CDR3 coding DNA: TGTGCCAGCAGCTTTCCGGGGACAGGTCGCTACGAGCAGTACTTC. Its protein is CASSFPGTGRYEQYF.

The V and J genes are TRBV7-2 and TRBJ2-4, with 7 bases identical to TRBD2. The CDR3 consists of 16 residues. The ends lost 6 bases at V and 7 bases at J; junction bases unmatched: 15. In germline, CDR1 is SGHTA, CDR2 FQGNSA. The CDR3 loop reads CASSLLGGGRVNIQYF. Here the CDR3 DNA reads TGTGCCAGCAGTCTTCTGGGCGGGGGTAGAGTGAACATTCAGTACTTC.

This chain's CDR3 is CASSFGLLSYNEQFF. As DNA, the CDR3 is TGTGCCAGCAGCTTTGGCCTTTTATCCTACAATGAGCAGTTCTTC. The chain carries TRBV7-2 and TRBJ2-1, with D hard to call. This CDR3 contains 15 residues. V was pared by 3 bases and J by 1 base, with 10 bases between. Germline CDR1 is SGHTA and CDR2 is FQGNSA.

This chain uses TRBV6-4 with TRBJ1-1; no reliable D call. The CDR3 contains 16 residues. Germline V lookup: CDR1 MRHNA, CDR2 SNTAGT. V lost 6 bases, J lost 4 bases, and 21 bases lay in between. The CDR3 sequence is CASRDGGLWMGTEAFF. CDR3 bases: TGTGCCAGCAGAGACGGAGGATTGTGGATGGGCACTGAAGCTTTCTTT.

The chain is built from TRBV10-3 and TRBJ1-2, with D uncertain. V lost 3 bases and J lost 0, with 11 bases in between. The CDR3 is made up of 15 amino acids. CDR1 and CDR2 (germline): ENHRY, SYGVKD. The CDR3: CAISENVGANYGYTF. The CDR3, as DNA: TGTGCCATCAGTGAAAATGTCGGAGCTAACTATGGCTACACCTTC.

The chain couples TRBV7-9 to TRBJ2-1; D is possibly TRBD1 (5 bases). In germline, CDR1 is SEHNR, CDR2 FQNEAQ (reference sequence). The CDR3 extends over 13 amino acids. V was clipped by 5 bases and J by 4 bases, with 9 bases between them. CDR3 nucleotide sequence: TGTGCCAGCAGCCCACAGGCGTACAATGAGCAGTTCTTC. Its protein is CASSPQAYNEQFF.

The chain joins TRBV5-4 to TRBJ1-5; a weak D match, TRBD1 (6 bases). CDR1 and CDR2 from the germline V gene are SGHNT and YYREEE (reference sequence). This CDR3 has 16 residues. V was shortened by 9 bases and J by 0 bases, with 19 bases between the two germline ends. The CDR3 coding sequence is TGTGCCACCACTATCCCTGGACAGTATAGCAATCAGCCCCAGCATTTT. Its translation is CATTIPGQYSNQPQHF.

This clone was recorded once. This rearrangement joins TRBV29-1 to TRBJ2-7; 7 positions match TRBD2. The CDR3 is 13 amino acids. V trimming: 6 bases; J trimming: 0 bases; junction bases outside the gene matches: 5. Germline loops: CDR1 SQVTM, CDR2 ANQGSEA. Written as DNA, the CDR3 is TGCAGCGTACTAGCGTATAGCTCCTACGAGCAGTACTTC. Translated, it gives CSVLAYSSYEQYF.

The gene calls are TRBV28 and TRBJ1-2; TRBD1 aligns across 8 bases. Germline lookup yields CDR1 MDHEN and CDR2 SYDVKM. The length of the CDR3 is 17 residues. J gave up 4 bases and V 5 bases, and 15 bases lay outside the gene matches. The DNA for the CDR3 is TGTGCCAGCAGTCCGTTCAACTATTTACAGGGGGTCTATGGCTACACCTTC. Translating gives CASSPFNYLQGVYGYTF.

The chain links TRBV7-9 to TRBJ2-7, with 8 bases that match TRBD2. The J segment lost 0 bases and the V segment lost 1 base, leaving 5 bases of the junction unmatched. The CDR3 contains 16 residues. From germline, CDR1 is SEHNR and CDR2 FQNEAQ (reference sequence). CDR3 loop: CASSLVAGPHSYEQYF. In nucleotides, the CDR3 is TGTGCCAGCAGCTTAGTAGCGGGGCCCCACTCCTACGAGCAGTACTTC.